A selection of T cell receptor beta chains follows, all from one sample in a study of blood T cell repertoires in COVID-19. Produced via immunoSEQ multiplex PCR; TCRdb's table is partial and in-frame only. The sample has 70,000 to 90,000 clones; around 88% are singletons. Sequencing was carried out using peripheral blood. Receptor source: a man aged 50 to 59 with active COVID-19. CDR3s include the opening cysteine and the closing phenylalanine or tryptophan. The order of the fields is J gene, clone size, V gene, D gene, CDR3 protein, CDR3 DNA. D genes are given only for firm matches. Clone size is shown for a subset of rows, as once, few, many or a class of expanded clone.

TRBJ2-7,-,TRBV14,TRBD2,CASSPSGSGDEQYF,TGTGCCAGCAGCCCTAGCGGGAGTGGCGACGAGCAGTACTTC
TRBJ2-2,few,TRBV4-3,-,CASSQDTTNTGELFF,TGCGCCAGCAGCCAAGACACAACGAACACCGGGGAGCTGTTTTTT
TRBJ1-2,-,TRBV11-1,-,CASSLAGTGGNYGYTF,TGTGCCAGCAGCTTAGCCGGGACCGGAGGGAACTATGGCTACACCTTC
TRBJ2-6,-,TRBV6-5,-,CASSWTGANVLTF,TGTGCCAGCAGCTGGACAGGGGCCAACGTCCTGACTTTC
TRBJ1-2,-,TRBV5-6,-,CASSLGAGKTF,TGTGCCAGCAGCTTAGGCGCAGGGAAGACCTTC
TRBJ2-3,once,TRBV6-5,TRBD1,CASSYGTGTDTQYF,TGTGCCAGCAGTTACGGGACAGGGACAGATACGCAGTATTTT
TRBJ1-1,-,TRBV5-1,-,CASSVLQGSGTEAFF,TGCGCCAGCAGCGTATTACAGGGATCGGGCACTGAAGCTTTCTTT
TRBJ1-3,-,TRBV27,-,CASRQQNTIYF,TGTGCCAGCAGACAACAGAATACCATATATTTT
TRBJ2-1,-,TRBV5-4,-,CASSLLQGHGAVYNEQFF,TGTGCCAGCAGCTTGTTACAGGGCCACGGCGCCGTATACAATGAGCAGTTCTTC
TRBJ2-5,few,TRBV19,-,CASSIQGQETQYF,TGTGCCAGTAGTATCCAGGGTCAAGAGACCCAGTACTTC
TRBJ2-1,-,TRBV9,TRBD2,CASSVIAGGPSNEQFF,TGTGCCAGCAGCGTTATAGCGGGGGGTCCTTCCAATGAGCAGTTCTTC
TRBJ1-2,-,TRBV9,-,CASSAANYGYTF,TGTGCCAGCAGCGCAGCTAACTATGGCTACACCTTC
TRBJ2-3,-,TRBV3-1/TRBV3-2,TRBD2,CASIIPAGVAEDTQYF,TGTGCCAGCATCATCCCAGCGGGAGTGGCGGAAGATACGCAGTATTTT
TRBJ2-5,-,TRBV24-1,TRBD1,CATSDLGQGEVTETQYF,TGTGCCACCAGTGATTTAGGGCAGGGGGAAGTCACAGAGACCCAGTACTTC
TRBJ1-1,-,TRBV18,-,CASSPRQSGTEAFF,TGTGCCAGCTCACCAAGACAGTCGGGCACTGAAGCTTTCTTT
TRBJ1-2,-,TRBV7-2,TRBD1,CASSPTGQGGLANYGYTF,TGTGCCAGCAGCCCAACGGGACAGGGGGGGTTGGCTAACTATGGCTACACCTTC
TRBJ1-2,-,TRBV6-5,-,CATQGVNYGYTF,TGTGCCACACAAGGGGTTAACTATGGCTACACCTTC
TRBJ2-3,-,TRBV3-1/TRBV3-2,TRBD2,CASSLLGLAPDTQYF,TGTGCCAGCAGCCTCCTAGGACTAGCCCCAGATACGCAGTATTTT
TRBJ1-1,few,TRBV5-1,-,CASSLFGDTEAFF,TGCGCCAGCAGCTTGTTCGGGGACACTGAAGCTTTCTTT
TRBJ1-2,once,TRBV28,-,CASRDRGGGGRGYTF,TGTGCCAGCAGAGATCGGGGAGGAGGTGGGAGAGGCTACACCTTC
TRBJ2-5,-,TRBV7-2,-,CASSLAGGGETQYF,TGTGCCAGCAGCTTAGCGGGGGGTGGAGAGACCCAGTACTTC
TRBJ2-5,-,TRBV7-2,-,CASSLARGETQYF,TGTGCCAGCAGCTTAGCTCGAGGGGAGACCCAGTACTTC
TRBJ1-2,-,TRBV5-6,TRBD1,CASIGGGNYGYTF,TGTGCCAGCATAGGAGGGGGCAACTATGGCTACACCTTC
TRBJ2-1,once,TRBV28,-,CASSLGRQYNEQFF,TGTGCCAGCAGTTTAGGGCGACAGTACAATGAGCAGTTCTTC
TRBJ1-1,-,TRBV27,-,CASSLGGGSIEAFF,TGTGCCAGCAGTTTAGGGGGCGGAAGTATTGAAGCTTTCTTT
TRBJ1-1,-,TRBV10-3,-,CAADRGANTEAFF,TGTGCCGCCGACCGGGGGGCGAACACTGAAGCTTTCTTT
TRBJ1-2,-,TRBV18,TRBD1,CASSPPSDRGYGYTF,TGTGCCAGCTCACCACCGAGCGACAGGGGATATGGCTACACCTTC
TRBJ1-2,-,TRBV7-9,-,CASSQYGYTF,TGTGCCAGCTCTCAGTATGGCTACACCTTC
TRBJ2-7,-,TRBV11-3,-,CASKHRDSYEQYF,TGTGCCAGCAAACATCGGGATTCCTACGAGCAGTACTTC
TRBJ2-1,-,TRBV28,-,CASRQYRYNEQFF,TGTGCCAGCAGACAGTACAGATACAATGAGCAGTTCTTC
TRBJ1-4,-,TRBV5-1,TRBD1,CASSLAWDREGNEKLFF,TGCGCCAGCAGCTTGGCCTGGGACAGGGAAGGCAATGAAAAACTGTTTTTT
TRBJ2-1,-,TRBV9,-,CASSVDTIYNEQFF,TGTGCCAGCAGCGTGGACACTATCTACAATGAGCAGTTCTTC
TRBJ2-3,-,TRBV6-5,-,CASSRGIPPDTQYF,TGTGCCAGTTCGAGGGGGATCCCCCCAGATACGCAGTATTTT
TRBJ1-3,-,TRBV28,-,CASSSHRTGNTIYF,TGTGCCAGCAGTTCTCACAGAACTGGAAACACCATATATTTT
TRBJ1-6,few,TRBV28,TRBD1,CASSSLQGAFSNSPLHF,TGTGCCAGCAGTTCGCTCCAGGGGGCTTTCTCTAATTCACCCCTCCACTTT
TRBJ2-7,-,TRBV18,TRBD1,CASSPTTVGGTGGAGQYF,TGTGCCAGCTCACCTACCACCGTCGGAGGGACAGGGGGCGCGGGGCAGTACTTC
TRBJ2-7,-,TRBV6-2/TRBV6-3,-,CASSSTDPYEQYF,TGTGCCAGCAGTTCGACTGATCCCTACGAGCAGTACTTC
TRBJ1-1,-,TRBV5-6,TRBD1,CASSLTGENEAFF,TGTGCCAGCAGCTTAACAGGGGAAAATGAAGCTTTCTTT
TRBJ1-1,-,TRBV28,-,CGAADTEAFF,TGTGGAGCCGCGGACACTGAAGCTTTCTTT
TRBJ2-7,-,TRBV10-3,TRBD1,CAISERGTDEQYF,TGTGCCATCAGTGAGCGTGGGACAGACGAGCAGTACTTC
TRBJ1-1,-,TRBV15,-,CATSRGPRGWRAFF,TGTGCCACCAGCAGAGGGCCCCGGGGATGGCGAGCTTTCTTT
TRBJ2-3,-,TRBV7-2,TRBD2,CASSLGLAGSTQYF,TGTGCCAGCAGCTTAGGCCTAGCGGGAAGCACGCAGTATTTT
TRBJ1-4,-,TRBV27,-,CASSLSAPNEKLFF,TGTGCCAGCAGTTTATCGGCCCCTAATGAAAAACTGTTTTTT
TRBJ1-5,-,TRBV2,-,CASSYRVSNQPQHF,TGTGCCAGCAGTTACAGGGTTAGCAATCAGCCCCAGCATTTT
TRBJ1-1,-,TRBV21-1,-,CASSKLPGGTEAFF,TGTGCCAGCAGCAAACTTCCAGGGGGTACTGAAGCTTTCTTT
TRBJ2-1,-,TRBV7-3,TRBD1,CASSPTGGGNEQFF,TGTGCCAGCAGCCCCACAGGGGGAGGAAATGAGCAGTTCTTC
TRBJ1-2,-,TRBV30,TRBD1,CAWNPDRGYGYTF,TGTGCCTGGAATCCGGACAGGGGGTATGGCTACACCTTC